This T cell receptor (beta chain) was documented in a study of blood T cell repertoires in COVID-19. Study context: Samples came from the United States, Italy and Spain, spanning acute and convalescent COVID-19.

Only one count was recorded for this clone. The germline gives CDR1 MDHEN, CDR2 SYDVKM. Trimming removed 3 bases at V and 6 bases at J, with 10 bases between. The CDR3 contains 13 residues. The table came from immunoSEQ multiplex PCR; TCRdb's copy has only in-frame clones and leaves some out. The profile shows 220,000 or so clones, approximately 83% of them singletons. J is TRBJ2-3 and V is TRBV28, with D possibly TRBD2 on 5 matching bases. The sequenced material came from peripheral blood. The TCR originated in a woman aged 30 to 39 who had recovered from COVID-19. The CDR3 protein is CASSFPRGDTQYF. CDR3 nucleotides: TGTGCCAGCAGTTTTCCCCGAGGGGATACGCAGTATTTT. The variable domain in full, with the rest retrieved from reference TRBV28 and TRBJ2-3, is DVKVTQSSRYLVKRTGEKVFLECVQDMDHENMFWYRQDPGLGLRLIYFSYDVKMKEKGDIPEGYSVSREKKERFSLILESASTNQTSMYLCASSFPRGDTQYFGPGTRLTVL.